This TCR beta chain was sequenced during a study of technical replicates of blood from several donors. Sequencing was performed with immunoSEQ multiplex PCR; in TCRdb, only in-frame clones are kept and a portion is missing. The sample includes some 99,000 clones, 95% seen only once; the top ten take 0.2% to 0.25%. The sample consisted of T cells isolated from PBMCs. This clonotype was obtained from a human donor in good health.

Here the CDR3 DNA reads TGTGCCTGGAGTACGACAGTGAACACTGAAGCTTTCTTT. Translation: CAWSTTVNTEAFF. This chain joins TRBV30 and TRBJ1-1, with D possibly matching TRBD1 (5 bases). The CDR3 is 13 residues long. Trimming stripped 2 bases from V and 0 bases from J, with 7 bases between. Per the germline V gene, CDR1 is GTSNPN and CDR2 is SVGIG (reference sequence).